The 18 T cell receptor beta chains in this list originate from one sample, sequenced in a study of shared clonotypes between healthy human individuals. Clones were sequenced by immunoSEQ multiplex PCR, and TCRdb holds only the in-frame ones, with some missing. The profile shows millions of clones, approximately 94% of them singletons. Only CD45RO-negative cells positively selected for CCR7 counted as naive CD8 cells, so terminally differentiated effector memory CD45RA+ cells were excluded. Sequencing was carried out using naive CD8+ T cells from PBMCs. All receptors come from a man aged 18 to 30 in good health. Some clones in this sample may be carry-over from other donors' samples.

The J gene is TRBJ2-2, the V gene TRBV9; 11 bases agree with TRBD2. V was clipped by 3 bases and J by 7 bases; unmatched bases: 17. Germline V CDR1 and CDR2: SGDLS, YYNGEE. CDR3 length: 19 amino acids. CDR3 bases: TGTGCCAGCAGCGACCGACTAGCGGGAACACCGAAAGGGTACGGGGAGCTGTTTTTT. Encoded protein: CASSDRLAGTPKGYGELFF.

This chain connects TRBV28 to TRBJ1-3, with a weak D call TRBD1 (5 bases). Germline V gene data show CDR1 as MDHEN and CDR2 as SYDVKM. V lost 5 bases, J lost 2 bases, and 16 bases lay in between. The CDR3 spans 16 residues. This chain's CDR3 is CASSDHSGNTGNTIYF. CDR3 nucleotide sequence: TGTGCCAGCAGTGATCACTCAGGGAATACTGGAAACACCATATATTTT.

V is TRBV4-1 and J is TRBJ1-1; D call uncertain. The CDR3 length is 14 residues. V gave up 2 bases and J gave up 1 base, with 8 bases separating them. Germline CDR1 MGHRA, CDR2 YSYEKL. The CDR3 sequence: CASSQLLTNTEAFF. Here the CDR3 DNA reads TGCGCCAGCAGCCAACTCCTAACGAACACTGAAGCTTTCTTT.

This rearrangement joins TRBV29-1 to TRBJ2-7; 9 bases agree with TRBD2. This CDR3 contains 12 residues. From germline, CDR1 is SQVTM and CDR2 ANQGSEA. V trimming: 2 bases; J trimming: 5 bases; junction bases outside the gene matches: 1. This CDR3 is CSVELAGHEQYF. CDR3 DNA sequence: TGCAGCGTTGAACTAGCGGGACACGAGCAGTACTTC.

V is TRBV9 and J is TRBJ2-2, with D maybe TRBD2 (6 bases). With 3 bases removed from V and 7 bases from J, the gap between germline ends came to 10 bases. This CDR3 spans 13 amino acids. Germline V gene data show CDR1 as SGDLS and CDR2 as YYNGEE. The CDR3 region has the DNA TGTGCCAGCAGCGGACCCGGGGGCGGGGAGCTGTTTTTT. It yields the protein CASSGPGGGELFF.

V is TRBV30 and J is TRBJ1-2; D is unclear. Looked up from germline, CDR1 is GTSNPN and CDR2 is SVGIG (reference sequence). The CDR3 extends over 14 amino acids. The ends were cut back, 2 bases at V and 4 bases at J, with 14 bases in the middle. CDR3 nucleotide sequence: TGTGCCTGGAGTTTTTATACGGAGATCTATGGCTACACCTTC. It translates to CAWSFYTEIYGYTF.

The chain couples TRBV9 to TRBJ2-6, with 9 positions matching TRBD2. From germline, CDR1 is SGDLS and CDR2 YYNGEE. Trimming removed 4 bases from V and 1 base from J; junction bases left unmatched: 18. This CDR3 is built from 21 residues. CDR3 protein: CASSFPTGLAGGISGANVLTF. In nucleotides, the CDR3 is TGTGCCAGCAGCTTCCCCACGGGACTAGCTGGGGGTATTTCTGGGGCCAACGTCCTGACTTTC.

This chain joins TRBV13 and TRBJ2-3, with D hard to call. The CDR3 sequence is 14 residues long. The V end was cut by 2 bases, the J end by 2 bases, with 8 bases between. Germline V CDR1 and CDR2: PRHDT, FYEKMQ (reference sequence). The CDR3 reads CASSLIRATDTQYF. CDR3 DNA: TGTGCCAGCAGCTTAATCCGGGCCACAGATACGCAGTATTTT.

This clone appeared a few times. Distinct nucleotide sequences in the sample also encode this CDR3. This chain joins TRBV9 and TRBJ1-1; D unresolved. V gave up 0 bases and J gave up 4 bases, with 7 bases separating them. This CDR3 is built from 13 residues. Germline values: CDR1 SGDLS, CDR2 YYNGEE. The CDR3 nucleotides read TGTGCCAGCAGCGTAGGACCGGGCACTGAAGCTTTCTTT. Translated: CASSVGPGTEAFF.

The J gene is TRBJ2-1, the V gene TRBV19; maybe TRBD1 (6 bases). CDR1 LNHDA and CDR2 SQIVND come from the germline V gene (reference sequence). The V end lost 3 bases, the J end lost 10 bases, and 13 bases lay between the germline ends. CDR3 size: 13 residues. CDR3 DNA sequence: TGTGCCAGTAGTATTTACAGGGTTGAAGAGCAGTTCTTC. Protein sequence: CASSIYRVEEQFF.

The chain carries TRBV27 and TRBJ2-1; 7 bases line up with TRBD2. V was pared by 3 bases and J by 3 bases, with 5 bases of the junction left unmatched. The CDR3 is made up of 15 amino acids. Germline V gives CDR1 MNHEY, CDR2 SMNVEV (reference sequence). The DNA for the CDR3 is TGTGCCAGCAGTTTTGGACTAGTGTACTACAATGAGCAGTTCTTC. As protein: CASSFGLVYYNEQFF.

The rearrangement joins TRBV5-5 to TRBJ1-5; D gene unclear. Trimming took 0 bases from V and 7 from J, leaving 14 bases between them. CDR1 SGHKS and CDR2 YYEKEE come from the germline V gene (reference sequence). This CDR3 is 15 amino acids long. The CDR3 region is CASSLEGTLGQPQHF. The CDR3 nucleotides read TGTGCCAGCAGCTTGGAGGGCACCCTGGGCCAGCCCCAGCATTTT.

This chain uses TRBV7-2 with TRBJ2-7; D unresolved. Trimming removed 2 bases from V and 1 base from J, with 12 bases in between. This CDR3 region has 15 residues. Germline CDR1 reads SGHTA; CDR2 reads FQGNSA. The CDR3 loop is CASSLRQAQSYEQYF. In DNA, the CDR3 is TGTGCCAGCAGCTTAAGGCAGGCCCAATCCTACGAGCAGTACTTC.

This chain joins TRBV18 and TRBJ1-2; 11 positions match TRBD1. The CDR3 extends over 18 amino acids. J lost 7 bases, V lost 0 bases, and 13 bases had no gene match. Germline CDR1 reads KGHSH; CDR2 reads LQKENI. CDR3 in DNA: TGTGCCAGCTCACCACCCAAAATACCCGGGACAGGGGGTAGTGGCTACACCTTC. It yields the protein CASSPPKIPGTGGSGYTF.

The chain employs TRBV11-3 and TRBJ2-3; 7 bases are shared with TRBD1. The length of the CDR3 is 16 residues. J lost 2 bases, V lost 5 bases, and 10 bases had no gene match. Looked up from germline, CDR1 is SGHNT and CDR2 is YENEEA. This CDR3 is CASSTEGAVSTDTQYF. The CDR3, as DNA: TGTGCCAGCAGCACCGAGGGGGCAGTTTCCACAGATACGCAGTATTTT.

The chain has TRBV27 and TRBJ2-2, with 7 bases lining up with TRBD1. CDR3 size: 15 residues. Germline loops: CDR1 MNHEY, CDR2 SMNVEV (reference sequence). V lost 8 bases and J lost 3; bases outside the gene matches: 9. The CDR3 DNA reads TGTGCCAGCCAGAACCAGGGGGTATACACCGGGGAGCTGTTTTTT. It codes for CASQNQGVYTGELFF.

This clone was counted a single time. The V and J genes are TRBV7-2 and TRBJ2-4, with 12 bases that match TRBD1. The CDR3 is made up of 17 amino acids. The V segment lost 5 bases and the J segment 9 bases; nucleotides outside the gene matches: 14. Germline V gene lookup returns CDR1 SGHTA and CDR2 FQGNSA. The CDR3 spells CASSPDTGTGGWGIQYF. DNA for the CDR3: TGTGCCAGCAGCCCTGATACCGGGACAGGGGGCTGGGGCATTCAGTACTTC.

About this clone: The same CDR3 also results from other DNA sequences found in this sample. This chain joins TRBV27 and TRBJ1-5; no clear D gene. The CDR3 is 14 residues long. Trimming removed 4 bases at V and 1 base at J, with 8 bases between. Germline assignment: CDR1 MNHEY and CDR2 SMNVEV (reference sequence). DNA of the CDR3: TGTGCCAGCAGTTCTGTTGGGAGCAATCAGCCCCAGCATTTT. Encoded protein: CASSSVGSNQPQHF.